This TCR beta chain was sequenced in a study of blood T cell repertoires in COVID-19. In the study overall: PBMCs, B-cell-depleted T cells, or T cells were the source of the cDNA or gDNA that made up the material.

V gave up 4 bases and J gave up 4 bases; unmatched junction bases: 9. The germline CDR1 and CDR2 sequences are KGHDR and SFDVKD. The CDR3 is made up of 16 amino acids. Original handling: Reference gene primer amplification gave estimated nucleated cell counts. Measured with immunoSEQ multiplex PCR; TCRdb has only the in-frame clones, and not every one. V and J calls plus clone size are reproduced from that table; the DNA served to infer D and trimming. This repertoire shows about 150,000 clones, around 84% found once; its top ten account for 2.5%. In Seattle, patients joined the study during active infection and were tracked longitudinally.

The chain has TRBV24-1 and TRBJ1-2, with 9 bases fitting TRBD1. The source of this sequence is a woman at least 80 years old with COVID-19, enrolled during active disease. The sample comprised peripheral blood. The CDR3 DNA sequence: TGTGCCACCAGTGAAACCGGGACAGGGAGGCCCTATGGCTACACCTTC. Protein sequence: CATSETGTGRPYGYTF.